Sequencing of this TCR beta chain was carried out in a study of regulatory T cells in long-lasting Graves disease (dated by TCRdb to the early 2020s). Notes on the research overall: Persistent Graves' disease was defined as antithyroid drug treatment for over 5 years with persistently positive TSH receptor autoantibodies. The study was registered as a clinical trial and conducted in China. Persistent Graves' disease patients in the clinical cohort had taken antithyroid drugs for approximately 9.5 years on average. Persistent Graves' disease patients were compared with newly diagnosed Graves' disease patients by peripheral blood TCR sequencing and RNA sequencing. TCR sequencing covered some 13 persistent and around 20 newly diagnosed Graves' disease patients, about 35 samples in total.

The full study reports these points: Persistent Graves' disease patients showed lower TCR Shannon entropy and fewer highly expanded clones than newly diagnosed patients, suggesting clonal expansion. As a limitation, the authors acknowledged that the small sample size may reduce accuracy. Persistent disease showed preferential use of TRBV28, TRBJ1-2 and TRBJ2-5, whereas newly diagnosed disease favored TRBV20-1 and TRBJ2-1. A larger number of public clonotypes was shared among persistent patients (fewer than 3,000) than among newly diagnosed patients (roughly 930). The study examined only peripheral blood because the primary lesion, thyroid tissue, could not be accessed. Only the TCR beta chain was sequenced and analyzed.

In light of the paper, this sample's time point label describes: persistent/refractory GD, antithyroid drugs over 5 years with positive TRAb. For both TCR sequencing and RNA sequencing, RNA was extracted from PBMCs using TRIzol. The diagnosis of Graves' disease was made according to American Thyroid Association guidelines. Patients were recruited from an endocrinology department in Xi'an, China. Each patient gave approximately 10 milliliters of peripheral blood, collected in an EDTA anticoagulant tube. PBMCs were isolated by Ficoll Paque Plus density gradient separation without further T cell sorting. RNA quality was checked with an Agilent 2100 Bioanalyzer and agarose gel, and concentration with a NanoDrop 2000. Concerning this clonotype itself: Its specific antigen is unknown. No much larger clone exists at a distance of one base, and base qualities are not known.

The CDR3 measures 15 amino acids from cysteine to phenylalanine. Just CDR3 DNA is preserved here, 45 bases in frame from base 1. The germline V gene supplies CDR1 LGHNA and CDR2 YNFKEQ. Trimming at the junction amounts to 4 bases on V and 2 bases on J, and the germline ends lie 14 bases apart. Receptor amplification or capture employed multiplex PCR. TCRdb names Illumina HiSeq 4000 as the instrument used. iRepertoire HTBI primers and Arm-PCR amplification of CDR3 regions were used to construct TCR beta libraries. Before sequencing, the PCR products went through gel purification. In the source study's methods: Across samples, roughly 60 TRBV and roughly 13 TRBJ segments were identified and used for gene usage analysis of CDR3 amino acid clonotypes. COPE and FqMerger were used to merge filtered high-quality paired reads into contigs. BLAST was used to align contigs to IMGT TRBV, TRBD and TRBJ reference genes, and CDR3 was defined according to IMGT. Any clonotype with a frequency above 0.1% was classified as a highly expanded clone. Shannon entropy was used to measure repertoire diversity, and the Gini coefficient was used to measure V-J evenness. Public clonotypes were defined as clonotypes shared by more than one individual. Using fastp at Q25 and MiXCR, TCRdb reprocessed the public reads and kept productive beta chains. Rows are combined by CDR3 protein, so each entry shows the most common genes and DNA. The V and J calls were not made by the authors but by TCRdb's processing. The sample has a few hundred thousand distinct CDR3 sequences on record, around 23% of them singletons. In total, the top ten clones hold 25% to 30% of the sample.

The sequence was collected from a woman aged 40 to 50 with Graves disease. Donor details come from another sample of the same person, matched by shared clones. Sequences were derived from peripheral blood mononuclear cells (PBMCs), sampled when the disease was refractory, from a patient treated with antithyroid drugs. This chain joins TRBV4-2 to TRBJ2-5, with TRBD2 as a weak D call on 5 bases. The sequence in DNA is TGTGCCAGCAGCCCCGGACTCAAAACTCAAGAGACCCAGTACTTC. Its translation reads: CASSPGLKTQETQYF.